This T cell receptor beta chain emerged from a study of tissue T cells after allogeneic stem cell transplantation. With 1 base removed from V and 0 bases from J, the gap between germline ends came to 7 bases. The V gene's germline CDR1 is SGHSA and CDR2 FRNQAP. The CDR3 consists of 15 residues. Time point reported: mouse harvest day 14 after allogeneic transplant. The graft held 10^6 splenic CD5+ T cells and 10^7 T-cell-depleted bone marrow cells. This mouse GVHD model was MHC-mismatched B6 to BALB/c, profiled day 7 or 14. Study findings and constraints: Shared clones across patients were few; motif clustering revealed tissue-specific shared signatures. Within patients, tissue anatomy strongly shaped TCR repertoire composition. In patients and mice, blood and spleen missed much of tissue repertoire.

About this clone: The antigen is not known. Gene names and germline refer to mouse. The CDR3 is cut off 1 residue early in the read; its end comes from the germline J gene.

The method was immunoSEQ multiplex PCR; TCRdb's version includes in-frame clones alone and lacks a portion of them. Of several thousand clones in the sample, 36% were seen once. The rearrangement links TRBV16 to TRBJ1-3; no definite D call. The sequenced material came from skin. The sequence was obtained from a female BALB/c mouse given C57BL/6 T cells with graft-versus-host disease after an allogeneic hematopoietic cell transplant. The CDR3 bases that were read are TGTGCAAGCAGCTTAGTCCACCATTCTGGAAATACGCTCTAT. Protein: CASSLVHHSGNTLY. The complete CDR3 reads CASSLVHHSGNTLYF.